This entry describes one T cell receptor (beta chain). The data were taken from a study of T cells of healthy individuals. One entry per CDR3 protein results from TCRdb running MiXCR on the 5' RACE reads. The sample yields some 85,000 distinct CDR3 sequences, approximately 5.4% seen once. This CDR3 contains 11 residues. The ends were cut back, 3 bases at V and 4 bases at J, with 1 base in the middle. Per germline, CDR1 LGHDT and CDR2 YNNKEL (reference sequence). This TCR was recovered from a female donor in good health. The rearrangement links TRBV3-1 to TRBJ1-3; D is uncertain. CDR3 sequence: CASSHGNTIYF. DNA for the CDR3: TGTGCCAGCAGCCACGGAAACACCATATATTTT. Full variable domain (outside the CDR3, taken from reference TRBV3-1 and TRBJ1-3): DTAVSQTPKYLVTQMGNDKSIKCEQNLGHDTMYWYKQDSKKFLKIMFSYNNKELIINETVPNRFSPKSPDKAHLNLHINSLELGDSAVYFCASSHGNTIYFGEGSWLTVV.